This entry describes one TCR beta chain. Its antigen is still unknown. No base-level quality is on record; no much larger clone is a single base apart. This entry comes from a study of blood T cell repertoires in COVID-19 (dated by TCRdb to 2019 to 2021). At the level of the whole study: Collaborator samples came from the United States, Italy and Spain and covered acute and convalescent phases of COVID-19. The sample metadata nearly always contained a de-identified subject ID, COVID-19 status, age in years and sex. The material from the prospective study consisted of cDNA or gDNA derived from T cells, B-cell-depleted T cells, or PBMCs. Subjects who had been exposed to COVID-19, were actively infected with it, or had recovered from it provided the deeply sampled blood TCRbeta repertoires that made up the dataset. A freely available public database, intended as a resource for researchers studying the immune response to SARS-CoV-2, is where the repertoires were released. The samples were drawn from two sources: the first 160 participants of the ongoing ImmuneRACE study, and about 1,300 subjects contributed by 6 global collaborators. Where available, HLA class I and class II types were taken from metadata supplied by the sample provider and were not determined by assay-based typing. What the research found in general, with its limitations: The amount of clinical and demographic metadata varied by source and participant and was provided uncurated.

Including the terminal cysteine and phenylalanine, the CDR3 comprises 13 residues. Only the CDR3 portion is preserved as DNA: 39 bases, with reading frame beginning at the first base. CDR1 and CDR2, per the germline V gene (reference sequence), are MNHEY and SMNVEV. Deletion took 5 bases off V and 5 bases off J, with a span of 12 bases between the germline ends. The collaborating institutions used their own protocols to collect whole blood in K2EDTA tubes. For TCRbeta analysis, collaborators shipped samples in one of three forms: frozen whole blood, isolated PBMCs, or DNA extracted from either of those sample types. TCRbeta CDR3 regions were amplified from genomic DNA by means of the immunoSEQ Assay, a bias-controlled multiplex PCR. The source study handled its data this way. The number of nucleated cells in each sample was estimated from the amplification of reference gene primers within the assay. To quantify the absolute abundance of each unique TCRbeta CDR3 rearrangement, sequence reads were collapsed and filtered. For each sample, productive Simpson clonality was calculated by taking the square root of Simpson's diversity index across productive rearrangements. As stored in TCRdb, this immuneACCESS dataset retains in-frame rearrangements with V and J assigned. A fraction of the clones does not appear; measured against another copy, unresolved V genes explain less than half of the discrepancy, and the remainder lacks a known reason. V and J calls and clone size come straight from that table; D and trimming were deduced from the DNA. The table for this sample lists more than 20,000 clones; approximately 81% of them were counted only once. The top ten clonotypes cover 50% to 65% of the sample.

This sequence uses TRBV27 and TRBJ1-1; no confident D gene assignment can be made. The sequencing sample was made of peripheral blood. This receptor was obtained from a man in his fifties with active or convalescent COVID-19. CDR3 sequence: CASSLSPRTEAFF. The DNA reads as follows: TGTGCCAGCAGTCTTTCCCCGCGGACTGAAGCTTTCTTT.